This T cell receptor beta chain was observed in a study of T cell repertoires in cytomegalovirus infection. Overall study context: Indications of both CMV infection and matching HLA type were provided by public TCR beta signatures. Study-wide findings and caveats: CMV-specific HLA-C-restricted TCR beta clonotypes dominated the ex vivo response. The study identified carriers of CMV plus the relevant HLA from cumulative public TCR beta family frequency.

V was pared by 0 bases and J by 9 bases, with 14 bases of the junction left unmatched. The CDR3 has 18 residues. Germline CDR1 is LGHNA and CDR2 is YSLEER. About this clonotype itself: Its antigen is as yet unknown.

MiXCR, run by TCRdb on the reads, gives a single entry per CDR3 protein. The table includes more than 350,000 distinct CDR3 sequences, approximately 33% detected once. The receptor was derived from a human donor in good health (CMV status not recorded). Some clones in this sample may be carry-over from other donors' samples. Sequencing was performed on PBMCs. The chain couples TRBV4-3 to TRBJ2-1, with 10 bases aligning to TRBD1. CDR3 nucleotide sequence: TGCGCCAGCAGCCAAGATTCGGGAGGGACAGGGGCTTTGAGTGAGCAGTTCTTC. It codes for CASSQDSGGTGALSEQFF.